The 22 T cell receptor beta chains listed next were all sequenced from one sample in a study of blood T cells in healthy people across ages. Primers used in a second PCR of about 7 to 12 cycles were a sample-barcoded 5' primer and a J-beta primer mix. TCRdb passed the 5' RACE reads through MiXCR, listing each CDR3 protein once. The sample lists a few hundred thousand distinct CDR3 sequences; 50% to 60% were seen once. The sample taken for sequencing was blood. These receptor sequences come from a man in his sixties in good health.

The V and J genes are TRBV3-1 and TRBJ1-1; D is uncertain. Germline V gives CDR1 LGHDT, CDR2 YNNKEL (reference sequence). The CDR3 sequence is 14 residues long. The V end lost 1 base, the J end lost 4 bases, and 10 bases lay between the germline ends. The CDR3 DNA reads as TGTGCCAGCAGCCAAGGGGTCCTGCGCACTGAAGCTTTCTTT. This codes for CASSQGVLRTEAFF. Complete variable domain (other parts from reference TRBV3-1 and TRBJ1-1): DTAVSQTPKYLVTQMGNDKSIKCEQNLGHDTMYWYKQDSKKFLKIMFSYNNKELIINETVPNRFSPKSPDKAHLNLHINSLELGDSAVYFCASSQGVLRTEAFFGQGTRLTVV.

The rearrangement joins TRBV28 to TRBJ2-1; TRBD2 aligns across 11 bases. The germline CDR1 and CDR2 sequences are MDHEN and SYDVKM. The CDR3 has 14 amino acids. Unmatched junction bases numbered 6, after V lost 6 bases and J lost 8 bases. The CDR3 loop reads CASRLAGVVDEQFF. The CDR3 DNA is TGTGCCAGCAGACTAGCGGGAGTGGTCGATGAGCAGTTCTTC. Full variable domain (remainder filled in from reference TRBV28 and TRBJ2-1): DVKVTQSSRYLVKRTGEKVFLECVQDMDHENMFWYRQDPGLGLRLIYFSYDVKMKEKGDIPEGYSVSREKKERFSLILESASTNQTSMYLCASRLAGVVDEQFFGPGTRLTVL.

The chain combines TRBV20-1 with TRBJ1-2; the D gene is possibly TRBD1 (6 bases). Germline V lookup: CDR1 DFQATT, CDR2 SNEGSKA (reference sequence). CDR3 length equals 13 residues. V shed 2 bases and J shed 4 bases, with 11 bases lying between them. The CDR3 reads CSARPDRSYGYTF. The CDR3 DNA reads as TGCAGTGCTAGACCGGACAGAAGCTATGGCTACACCTTC.

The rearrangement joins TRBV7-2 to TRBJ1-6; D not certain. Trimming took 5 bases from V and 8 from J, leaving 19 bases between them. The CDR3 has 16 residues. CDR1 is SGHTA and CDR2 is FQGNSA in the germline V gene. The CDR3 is CASSLQPLTSHSPLHF. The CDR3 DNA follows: TGTGCCAGCAGCCTCCAGCCTTTGACCAGTCATTCACCCCTCCACTTT.

CDR3 bases: TGTGCCAGCTCACCACGAATGGGGCCCGGGAACACTGAAGCTTTCTTT. Amino acid sequence: CASSPRMGPGNTEAFF. The genes are TRBV18 and TRBJ1-1; D perhaps matches TRBD1 (5 bases). Germline loops: CDR1 KGHSH, CDR2 LQKENI. Trimming cost V 1 base and J 1 base, with 13 bases left between them. The CDR3 covers 16 residues.

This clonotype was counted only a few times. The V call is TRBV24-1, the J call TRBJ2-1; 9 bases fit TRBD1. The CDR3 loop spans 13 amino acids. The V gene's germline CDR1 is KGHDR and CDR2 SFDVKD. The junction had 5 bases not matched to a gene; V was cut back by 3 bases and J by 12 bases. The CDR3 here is CATSDIPGQGQFF. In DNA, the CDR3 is TGTGCCACCAGTGATATTCCGGGACAGGGGCAGTTCTTC.

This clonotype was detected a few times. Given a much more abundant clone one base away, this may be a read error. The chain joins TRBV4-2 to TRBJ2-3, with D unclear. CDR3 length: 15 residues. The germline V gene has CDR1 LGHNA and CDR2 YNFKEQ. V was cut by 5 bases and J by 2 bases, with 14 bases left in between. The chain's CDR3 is CASSVRRAHTDTQYF. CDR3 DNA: TGTGCCAGCAGCGTCCGGCGAGCGCACACAGATACGCAGTATTTT.

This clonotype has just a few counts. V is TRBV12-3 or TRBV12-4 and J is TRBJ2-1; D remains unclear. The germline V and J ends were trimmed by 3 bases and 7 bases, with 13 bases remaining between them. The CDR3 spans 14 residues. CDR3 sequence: CASSFRGYRNEQFF. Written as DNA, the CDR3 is TGTGCCAGCAGTTTTAGAGGATATAGGAATGAGCAGTTCTTC.

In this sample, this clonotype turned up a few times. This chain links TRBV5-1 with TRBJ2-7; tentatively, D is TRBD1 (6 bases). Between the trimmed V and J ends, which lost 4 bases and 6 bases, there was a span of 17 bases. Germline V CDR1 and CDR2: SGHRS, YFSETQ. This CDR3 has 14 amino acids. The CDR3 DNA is TGCGCCAGCAGCCCCGGGACAAAGGGTGGCGAGCAGTACTTC. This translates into CASSPGTKGGEQYF.

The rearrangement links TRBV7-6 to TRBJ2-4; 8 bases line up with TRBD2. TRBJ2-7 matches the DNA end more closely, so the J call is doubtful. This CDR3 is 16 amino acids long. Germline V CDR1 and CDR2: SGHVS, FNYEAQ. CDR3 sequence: CASSPLTSGFSYEQYF. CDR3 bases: TGTGCCAGCAGCCCACTTACTAGCGGATTCTCCTACGAGCAGTACTTC.

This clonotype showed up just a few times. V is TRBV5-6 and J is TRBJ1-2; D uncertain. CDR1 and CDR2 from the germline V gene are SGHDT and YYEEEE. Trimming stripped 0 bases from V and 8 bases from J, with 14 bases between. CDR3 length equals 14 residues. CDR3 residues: CASSLVLPAEGYTF. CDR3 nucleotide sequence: TGTGCCAGCAGCTTGGTGCTTCCGGCAGAAGGCTACACCTTC.

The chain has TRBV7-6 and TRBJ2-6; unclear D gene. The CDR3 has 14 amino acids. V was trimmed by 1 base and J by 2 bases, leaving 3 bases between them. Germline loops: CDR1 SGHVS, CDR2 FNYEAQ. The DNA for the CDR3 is TGTGCCAGCAGCTTAGAACCTGGGGCCAACGTCCTGACTTTC. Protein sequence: CASSLEPGANVLTF.

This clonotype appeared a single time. The CDR3 DNA is TGCGCCAGCAGCTTGGAGGGGGAGGGCCCCGACGAGCAGTACTTC. Residues: CASSLEGEGPDEQYF. The rearrangement uses TRBV5-1 and TRBJ2-7; a weak D match, TRBD2 (7 bases). Trimming pared 0 bases from V and 5 bases from J, leaving 15 bases between. The CDR3 sequence is 15 residues long. Germline CDR1 is SGHRS and CDR2 is YFSETQ.

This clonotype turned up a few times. Written as DNA, the CDR3 is TGCAGTGCTAGAGCCCCTAGCGGGGGCACCGGGGAGCTGTTTTTT. It specifies CSARAPSGGTGELFF. The genes are TRBV20-1 and TRBJ2-2, with 10 bases identical to TRBD2. Germline trimming cut 1 base from V and 4 bases from J; bases unmatched to any gene: 3. The CDR3 length is 15 residues. Germline CDR1 is DFQATT and CDR2 is SNEGSKA (reference sequence).

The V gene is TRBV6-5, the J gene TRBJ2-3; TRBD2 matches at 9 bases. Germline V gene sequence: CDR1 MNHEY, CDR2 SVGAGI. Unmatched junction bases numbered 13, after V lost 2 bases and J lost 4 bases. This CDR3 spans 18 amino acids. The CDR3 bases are TGTGCCAGCAGTTACCCTTTCGACGTAGCGGGAGTTTCAGATACGCAGTATTTT. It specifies CASSYPFDVAGVSDTQYF.

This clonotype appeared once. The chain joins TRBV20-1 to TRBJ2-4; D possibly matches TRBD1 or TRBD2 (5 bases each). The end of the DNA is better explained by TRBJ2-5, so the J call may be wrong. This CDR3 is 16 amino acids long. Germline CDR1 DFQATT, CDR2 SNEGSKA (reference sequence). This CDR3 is CSAQRTGTPGQETQYF. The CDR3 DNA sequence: TGCAGTGCACAGAGGACCGGGACCCCGGGACAAGAGACCCAGTACTTC.

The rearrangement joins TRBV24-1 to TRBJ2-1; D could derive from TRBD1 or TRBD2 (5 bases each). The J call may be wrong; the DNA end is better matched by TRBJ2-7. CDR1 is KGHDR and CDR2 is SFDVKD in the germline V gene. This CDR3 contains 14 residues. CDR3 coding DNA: TGTGCCACCAGTGTGGCAGGGACCCACAATGAGCAGTACTTC. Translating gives CATSVAGTHNEQYF.

This CDR3 reads CSRGTGTYEQYF. In DNA, the CDR3 is TGCAGTAGGGGGACAGGCACCTACGAGCAGTACTTC. V usage is TRBV20-1 and J usage is TRBJ2-7, with TRBD1 identical over 8 bases. CDR3 length: 12 amino acids. Trimming removed 8 bases from V and 2 bases from J; junction bases left unmatched: 5. The germline V gene has CDR1 DFQATT and CDR2 SNEGSKA (reference sequence).

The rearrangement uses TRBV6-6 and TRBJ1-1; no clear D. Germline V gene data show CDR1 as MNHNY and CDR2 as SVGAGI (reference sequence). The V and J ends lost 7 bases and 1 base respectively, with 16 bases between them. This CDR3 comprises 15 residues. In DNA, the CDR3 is TGTGCCAGCACCAGCACGGGCAACCCGAACACTGAAGCTTTCTTT. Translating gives CASTSTGNPNTEAFF.

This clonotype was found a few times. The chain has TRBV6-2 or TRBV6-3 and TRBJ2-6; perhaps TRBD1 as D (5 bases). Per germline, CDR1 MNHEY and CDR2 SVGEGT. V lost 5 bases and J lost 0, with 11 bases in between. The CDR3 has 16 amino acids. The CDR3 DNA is TGTGCCAGCAGTCCCCAGGGCCGCTCTGGGGCCAACGTCCTGACTTTC. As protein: CASSPQGRSGANVLTF.

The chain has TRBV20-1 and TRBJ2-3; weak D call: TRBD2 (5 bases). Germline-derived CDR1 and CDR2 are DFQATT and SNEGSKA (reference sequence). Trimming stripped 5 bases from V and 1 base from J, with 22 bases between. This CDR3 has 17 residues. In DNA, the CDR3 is TGCAGTGCTGCCACCTACACGGGTATACTAGGCACAGATACGCAGTATTTT. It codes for CSAATYTGILGTDTQYF.

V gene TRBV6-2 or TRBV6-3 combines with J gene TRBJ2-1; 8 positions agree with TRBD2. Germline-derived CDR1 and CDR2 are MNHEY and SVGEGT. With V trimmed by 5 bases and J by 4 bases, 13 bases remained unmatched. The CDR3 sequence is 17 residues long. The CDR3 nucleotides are TGTGCCAGCAGTGCCCGACTAGCGCGTCCCTATTACAATGAGCAGTTCTTC. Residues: CASSARLARPYYNEQFF.